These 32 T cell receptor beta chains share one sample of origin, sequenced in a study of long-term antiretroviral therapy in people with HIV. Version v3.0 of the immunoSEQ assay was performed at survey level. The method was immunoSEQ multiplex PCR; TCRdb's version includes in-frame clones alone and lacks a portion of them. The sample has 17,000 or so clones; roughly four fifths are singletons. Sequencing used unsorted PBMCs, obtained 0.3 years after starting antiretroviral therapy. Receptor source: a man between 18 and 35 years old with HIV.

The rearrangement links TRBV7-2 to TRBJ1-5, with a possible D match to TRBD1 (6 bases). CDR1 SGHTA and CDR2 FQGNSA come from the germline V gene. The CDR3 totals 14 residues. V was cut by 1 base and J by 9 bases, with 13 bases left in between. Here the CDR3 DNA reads TGTGCCAGCAGCTTAGGGGGGCGATTGGGGCCCCAGCATTTT. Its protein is CASSLGGRLGPQHF.

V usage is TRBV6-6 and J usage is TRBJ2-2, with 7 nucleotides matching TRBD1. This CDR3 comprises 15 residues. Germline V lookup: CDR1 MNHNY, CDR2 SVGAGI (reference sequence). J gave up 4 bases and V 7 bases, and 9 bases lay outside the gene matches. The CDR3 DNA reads TGTGCCAGCACGTCCAGGGGGTCCTCCACCGGGGAGCTGTTTTTT. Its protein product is CASTSRGSSTGELFF.

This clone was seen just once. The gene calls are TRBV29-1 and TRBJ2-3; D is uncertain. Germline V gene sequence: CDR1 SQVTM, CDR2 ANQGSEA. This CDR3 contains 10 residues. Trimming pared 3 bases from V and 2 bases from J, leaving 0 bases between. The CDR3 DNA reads TGCAGCGTTGACACAGATACGCAGTATTTT. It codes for CSVDTDTQYF.

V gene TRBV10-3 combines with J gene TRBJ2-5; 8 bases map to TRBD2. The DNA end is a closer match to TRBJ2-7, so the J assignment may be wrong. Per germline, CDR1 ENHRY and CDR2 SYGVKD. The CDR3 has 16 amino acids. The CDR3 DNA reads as TGTGCCATCAGTGAATGGCGGGGGGACCTTTCCTACGAGCAGTACTTC. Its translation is CAISEWRGDLSYEQYF.

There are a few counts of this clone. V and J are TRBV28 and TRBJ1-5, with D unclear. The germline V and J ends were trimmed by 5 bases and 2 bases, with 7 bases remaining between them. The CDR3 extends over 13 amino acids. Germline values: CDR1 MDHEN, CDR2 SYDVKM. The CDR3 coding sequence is TGTGCCAGCAGTGAGGTGGGCAATCAGCCCCAGCATTTT. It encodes CASSEVGNQPQHF.

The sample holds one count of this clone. The CDR3 nucleotides read TGTGCCAGCAGTCTCGGACTAGCGGGGGGGCCCGATACGCAGTATTTT. Its protein product is CASSLGLAGGPDTQYF. J is TRBJ2-3 and V is TRBV6-6; 15 bases are shared with TRBD2. The V gene end was trimmed by 5 bases and the J gene end by 6 bases; junction bases not matched to a gene: 6. From germline, CDR1 is MNHNY and CDR2 SVGAGI (reference sequence). CDR3 length equals 16 residues.

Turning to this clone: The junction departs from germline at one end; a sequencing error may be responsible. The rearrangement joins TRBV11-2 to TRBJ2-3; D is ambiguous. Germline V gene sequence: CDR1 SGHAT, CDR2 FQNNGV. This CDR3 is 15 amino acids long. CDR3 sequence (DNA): TGTGCCAGCAGCGTAGACGCGCCCCCCGCAGATACGCAGTATTTT. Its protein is CASSVDAPPADTQYF.

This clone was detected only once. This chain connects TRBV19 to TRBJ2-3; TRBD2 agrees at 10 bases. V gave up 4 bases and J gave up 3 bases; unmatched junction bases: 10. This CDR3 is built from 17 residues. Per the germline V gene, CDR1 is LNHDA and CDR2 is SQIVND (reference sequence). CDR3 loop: CASSNLPSGGDTDTQYF. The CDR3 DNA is TGTGCCAGTAGTAACCTCCCTAGCGGGGGAGATACAGATACGCAGTATTTT. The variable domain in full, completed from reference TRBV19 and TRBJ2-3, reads DGGITQSPKYLFRKEGQNVTLSCEQNLNHDAMYWYRQDPGQGLRLIYYSQIVNDFQKGDIAEGYSVSREKKESFPLTVTSAQKNPTAFYLCASSNLPSGGDTDTQYFGPGTRLTVL.

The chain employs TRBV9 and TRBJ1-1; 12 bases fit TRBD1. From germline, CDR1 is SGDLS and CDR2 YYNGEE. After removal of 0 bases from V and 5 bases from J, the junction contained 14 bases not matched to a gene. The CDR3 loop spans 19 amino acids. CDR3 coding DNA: TGTGCCAGCAGCGTAGCCACCTTTGTGGGACAGGGGGCTGGTACTGAAGCTTTCTTT. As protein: CASSVATFVGQGAGTEAFF.

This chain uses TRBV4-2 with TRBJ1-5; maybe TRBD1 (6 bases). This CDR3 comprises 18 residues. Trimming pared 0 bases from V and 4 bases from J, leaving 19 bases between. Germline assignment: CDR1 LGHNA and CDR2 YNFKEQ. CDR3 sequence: CASSQEWGHGPPNQPQHF. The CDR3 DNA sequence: TGTGCCAGCAGCCAAGAATGGGGACACGGGCCTCCGAATCAGCCCCAGCATTTT.

CDR3 sequence: CASSSSGETQYF. CDR3 bases: TGTGCCAGCAGTTCCTCCGGCGAGACCCAGTACTTC. The chain recombines TRBV6-5 with TRBJ2-5; D is unclear. V was shortened by 4 bases and J by 5 bases, with 8 bases between the two germline ends. The CDR3 has 12 amino acids. The germline gives CDR1 MNHEY, CDR2 SVGAGI.

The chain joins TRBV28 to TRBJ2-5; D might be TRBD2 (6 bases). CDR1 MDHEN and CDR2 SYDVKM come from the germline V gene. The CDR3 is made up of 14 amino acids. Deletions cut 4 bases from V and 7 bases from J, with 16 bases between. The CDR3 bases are TGTGCCAGCAGTTGGGGGACTGGGGCAAGGACCCAGTACTTC. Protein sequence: CASSWGTGARTQYF. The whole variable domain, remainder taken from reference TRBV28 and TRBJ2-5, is DVKVTQSSRYLVKRTGEKVFLECVQDMDHENMFWYRQDPGLGLRLIYFSYDVKMKEKGDIPEGYSVSREKKERFSLILESASTNQTSMYLCASSWGTGARTQYFGPGTRLLVL.

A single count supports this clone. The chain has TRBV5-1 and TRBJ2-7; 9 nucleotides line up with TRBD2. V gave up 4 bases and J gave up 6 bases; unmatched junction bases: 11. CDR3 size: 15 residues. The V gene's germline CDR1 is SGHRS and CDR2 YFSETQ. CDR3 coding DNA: TGCGCCAGCAGCGCCGCGGGCGGGGGGGCCTTCGAGCAGTACTTC. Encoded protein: CASSAAGGGAFEQYF.

CDR3 protein: CASSLARTGNTEAFF. The CDR3 DNA sequence: TGTGCCAGCAGCTTAGCCAGGACAGGGAACACTGAAGCTTTCTTT. The chain is built from TRBV7-9 and TRBJ1-1; TRBD1 aligns across 7 bases. The CDR3 totals 15 residues. V was clipped by 0 bases and J by 1 base; unmatched bases: 2. Looked up from germline, CDR1 is SEHNR and CDR2 is FQNEAQ (reference sequence).

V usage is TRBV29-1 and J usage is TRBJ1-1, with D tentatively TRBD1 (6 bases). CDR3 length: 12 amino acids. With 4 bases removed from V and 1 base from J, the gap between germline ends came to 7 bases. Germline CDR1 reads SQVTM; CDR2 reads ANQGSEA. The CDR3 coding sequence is TGCAGCGTTGGGGGGCAGAACACTGAAGCTTTCTTT. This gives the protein CSVGGQNTEAFF.

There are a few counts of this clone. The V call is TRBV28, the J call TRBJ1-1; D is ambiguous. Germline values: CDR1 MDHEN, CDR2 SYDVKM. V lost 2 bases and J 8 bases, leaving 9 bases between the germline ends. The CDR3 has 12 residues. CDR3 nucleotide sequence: TGTGCCAGCAGTTTAGGCTCCCGGGAAGCTTTCTTT. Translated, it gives CASSLGSREAFF.

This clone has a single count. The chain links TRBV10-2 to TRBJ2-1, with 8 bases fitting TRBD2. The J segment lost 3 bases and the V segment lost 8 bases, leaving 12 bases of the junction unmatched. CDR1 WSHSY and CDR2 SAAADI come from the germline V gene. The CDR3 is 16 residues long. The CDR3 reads CASAGVGRGVYNEQFF. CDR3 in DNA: TGCGCCAGCGCGGGGGTGGGGCGGGGGGTCTACAATGAGCAGTTCTTC.

The CDR3 spells CASRPNFNTEAFF. The CDR3 nucleotides read TGTGCCAGCAGGCCCAATTTCAACACTGAAGCTTTCTTT. The chain joins TRBV2 to TRBJ1-1, with D uncertain. Germline CDR1 reads SNHLY; CDR2 reads FYNNEI. This CDR3 contains 13 residues. V lost 6 bases to trimming and J lost 2 bases, with 10 bases between them.

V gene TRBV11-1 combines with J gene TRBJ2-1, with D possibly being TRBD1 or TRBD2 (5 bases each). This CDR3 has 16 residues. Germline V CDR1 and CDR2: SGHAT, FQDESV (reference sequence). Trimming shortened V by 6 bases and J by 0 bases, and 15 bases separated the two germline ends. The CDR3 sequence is CASRARGFSSYNEQFF. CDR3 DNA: TGTGCCAGCAGGGCGAGGGGCTTTAGCTCCTACAATGAGCAGTTCTTC. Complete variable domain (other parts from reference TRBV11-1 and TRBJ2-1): EAEVAQSPRYKITEKSQAVAFWCDPISGHATLYWYRQILGQGPELLVQFQDESVVDDSQLPKDRFSAERLKGVDSTLKIQPAELGDSAMYLCASRARGFSSYNEQFFGPGTRLTVL.

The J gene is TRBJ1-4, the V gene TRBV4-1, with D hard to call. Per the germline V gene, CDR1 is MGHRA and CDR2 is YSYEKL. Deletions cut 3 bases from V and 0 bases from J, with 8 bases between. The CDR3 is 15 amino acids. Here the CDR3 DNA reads TGCGCCAGCAGCCAGCTTACCACAACTAATGAAAAACTGTTTTTT. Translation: CASSQLTTTNEKLFF.

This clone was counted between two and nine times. The CDR3 spells CASSLLGVGNEQFF. CDR3 coding DNA: TGCGCCAGCAGCTTGCTGGGGGTTGGCAATGAGCAGTTCTTC. The rearrangement links TRBV5-1 to TRBJ2-1; possibly TRBD1 or TRBD2 for D (5 bases each). This CDR3 contains 14 residues. Germline V gene lookup returns CDR1 SGHRS and CDR2 YFSETQ. The V gene lost 1 base and the J gene lost 6 bases, with 11 bases spanning the gap.

The CDR3 region has the DNA TGTGCCAGCAGCTCCACTTGGGCCCAGTACTTC. Amino acids: CASSSTWAQYF. The chain links TRBV7-8 to TRBJ2-5; D not certain. The CDR3 contains 11 residues. V was shortened by 4 bases and J by 9 bases, with 9 bases between the two germline ends. From germline, CDR1 is SGHVS and CDR2 FQNEAQ.

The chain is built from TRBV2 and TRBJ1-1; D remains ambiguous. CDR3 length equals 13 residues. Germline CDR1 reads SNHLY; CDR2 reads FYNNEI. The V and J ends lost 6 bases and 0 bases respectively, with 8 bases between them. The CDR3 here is CASRGQVNTEAFF. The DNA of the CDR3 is TGTGCCAGCAGAGGGCAGGTGAACACTGAAGCTTTCTTT.

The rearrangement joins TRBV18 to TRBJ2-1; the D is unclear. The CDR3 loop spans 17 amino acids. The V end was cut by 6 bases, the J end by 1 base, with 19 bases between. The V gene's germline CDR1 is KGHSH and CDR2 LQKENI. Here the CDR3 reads CASSLSAPQGSYNEQFF. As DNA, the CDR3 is TGTGCCAGCTCGCTTTCAGCCCCGCAAGGGTCCTACAATGAGCAGTTCTTC.

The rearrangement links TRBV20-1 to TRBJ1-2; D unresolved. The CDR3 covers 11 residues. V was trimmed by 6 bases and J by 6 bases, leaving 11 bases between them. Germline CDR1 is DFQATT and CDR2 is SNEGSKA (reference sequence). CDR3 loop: CSARDGDGYTF. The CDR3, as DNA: TGCAGTGCCCGAGATGGCGATGGCTACACCTTC.

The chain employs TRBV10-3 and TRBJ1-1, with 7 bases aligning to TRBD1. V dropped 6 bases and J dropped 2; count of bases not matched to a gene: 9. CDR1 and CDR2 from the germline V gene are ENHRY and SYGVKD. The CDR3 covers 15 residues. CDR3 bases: TGTGCCATCAGCAACTCAGGGGGAGGAAACACTGAAGCTTTCTTT. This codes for CAISNSGGGNTEAFF.

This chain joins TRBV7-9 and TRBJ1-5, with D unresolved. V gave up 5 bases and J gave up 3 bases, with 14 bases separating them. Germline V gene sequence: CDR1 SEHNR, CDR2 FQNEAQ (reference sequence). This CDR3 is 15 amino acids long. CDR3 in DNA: TGTGCCAGCAGCCCCTCTGGGTTTCTCAATCAGCCCCAGCATTTT. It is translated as CASSPSGFLNQPQHF.

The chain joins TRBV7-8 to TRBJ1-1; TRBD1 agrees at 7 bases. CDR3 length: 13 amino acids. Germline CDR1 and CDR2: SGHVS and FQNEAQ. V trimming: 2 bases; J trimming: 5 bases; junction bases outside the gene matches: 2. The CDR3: CASSLQGGTEAFF. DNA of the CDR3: TGTGCCAGCAGCTTACAGGGGGGGACTGAAGCTTTCTTT.

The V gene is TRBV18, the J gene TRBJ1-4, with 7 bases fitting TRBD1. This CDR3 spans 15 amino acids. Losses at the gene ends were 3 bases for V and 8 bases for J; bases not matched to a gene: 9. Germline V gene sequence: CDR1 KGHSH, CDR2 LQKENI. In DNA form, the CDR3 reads TGTGCCAGCTCACCTTCACAGGGGACCCTCGAAAAACTGTTTTTT. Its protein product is CASSPSQGTLEKLFF. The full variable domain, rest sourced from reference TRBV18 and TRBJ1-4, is NAGVMQNPRHLVRRRGQEARLRCSPMKGHSHVYWYRQLPEEGLKFMVYLQKENIIDESGMPKERFSAEFPKEGPSILRIQQVVRGDSAAYFCASSPSQGTLEKLFFGSGTQLSVL.

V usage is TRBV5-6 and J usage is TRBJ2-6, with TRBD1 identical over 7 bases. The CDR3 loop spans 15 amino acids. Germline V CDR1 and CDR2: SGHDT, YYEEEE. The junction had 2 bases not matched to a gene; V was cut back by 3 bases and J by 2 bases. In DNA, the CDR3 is TGTGCCAGCAGCTCCGGACAGGCTGGGGCCAACGTCCTGACTTTC. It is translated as CASSSGQAGANVLTF.

The CDR3 sequence: CASSPMGIGNNQPQHF. DNA of the CDR3: TGTGCCAGCTCACCAATGGGAATTGGTAACAATCAGCCCCAGCATTTT. The chain recombines TRBV18 with TRBJ1-5; no clear D gene. V was cut by 2 bases and J by 3 bases, with 14 bases left in between. The V gene's germline CDR1 is KGHSH and CDR2 LQKENI. The CDR3 runs 16 residues.

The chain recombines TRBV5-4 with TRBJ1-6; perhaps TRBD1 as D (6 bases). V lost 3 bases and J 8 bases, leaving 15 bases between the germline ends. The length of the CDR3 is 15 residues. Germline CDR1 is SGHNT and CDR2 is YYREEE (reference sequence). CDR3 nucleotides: TGTGCCAGCAGCTCTGGACAGCCAGGGGATTCACCCCTCCACTTT. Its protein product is CASSSGQPGDSPLHF.